The 20 T cell receptor beta chains reported below all come from one sample, sequenced in a study of T-cell memory formation after mild COVID-19. One entry per CDR3 protein, called by TCRdb with MiXCR from the 5' RACE reads. Here the sample spans under 700,000 distinct CDR3 sequences, about a fifth being singletons. The sample taken for sequencing was PBMCs or a T cell subset sorted from them (not recorded which). These receptors came from an adult woman who had mild COVID-19 (a few samples of this study predate the infection). Cell type and time point are not known.

The chain uses TRBV4-2 and TRBJ2-5, with TRBD2 matching over 13 bases. The trim removed 4 bases at V and 3 bases at J, leaving 11 bases unmatched. The CDR3 totals 18 residues. CDR1 is LGHNA, CDR2 YNFKEQ, per germline. In DNA, the CDR3 is TGTGCCAGCAGCCTCCGGCTGACTAGCGGGGGGACGAAAGAGACCCAGTACTTC. It translates to CASSLRLTSGGTKETQYF.

This clonotype has a handful of counts. The V call is TRBV14, the J call TRBJ2-7, with 7 bases lining up with TRBD2. Trimming removed 1 base from V and 3 bases from J; junction bases left unmatched: 6. The CDR3 runs to 15 residues. Germline V gene data show CDR1 as SGHDN and CDR2 as FVKESK. The CDR3 DNA follows: TGTGCCAGCAGCCAAGGGGTTACGGGAGGCTACGAGCAGTACTTC. Protein sequence: CASSQGVTGGYEQYF.

The genes are TRBV14 and TRBJ1-6, with a tentative D call TRBD1 (5 bases). Trimming stripped 2 bases from V and 6 bases from J, with 17 bases between. Germline lookup yields CDR1 SGHDN and CDR2 FVKESK. This CDR3 is 17 amino acids long. CDR3 sequence (DNA): TGTGCCAGCAGCCAACTCCAACGGGGCAAGGGTAATTCACCCCTCCACTTT. Protein: CASSQLQRGKGNSPLHF.

This clonotype has at least ten counts. The chain links TRBV7-9 to TRBJ2-5; D remains unclear. The V and J ends lost 10 bases and 5 bases respectively, with 20 bases between them. The CDR3 has 14 residues. CDR1 SEHNR and CDR2 FQNEAQ come from the germline V gene (reference sequence). DNA for the CDR3: TGTGCCACGGGCCCGCCGGGTTTGGGTGAGACCCAGTACTTC. Its translation is CATGPPGLGETQYF.

V usage is TRBV2 and J usage is TRBJ2-1, with D perhaps being TRBD1 or TRBD2 (6 bases each). Germline loops: CDR1 SNHLY, CDR2 FYNNEI. V lost 7 bases, J lost 9 bases, and 19 bases lay in between. The CDR3 sequence is 14 residues long. The CDR3 DNA reads as TGTGCCAGCAAGCCGTCGGGGGCGCAGAGTGAGCAGTTCTTC. This encodes CASKPSGAQSEQFF.

Here the CDR3 reads CASSFSANEQFF. The DNA of the CDR3 is TGTGCCAGCAGTTTCTCGGCGAATGAGCAGTTCTTC. The V gene is TRBV12-3 or TRBV12-4, the J gene TRBJ2-1; D is unclear. The V gene lost 3 bases and the J gene lost 7 bases, with 7 bases spanning the gap. The CDR3 is 12 amino acids.

The chain joins TRBV11-3 to TRBJ2-7, with D possibly being TRBD1 (5 bases). Germline loops: CDR1 SGHNT, CDR2 YENEEA. V shed 3 bases and J shed 5 bases, with 14 bases lying between them. The CDR3 sequence is 14 residues long. The CDR3 DNA reads as TGTGCCAGCAGCTTGCGCGGTCAGGGTCACGAGCAGTACTTC. Encoded protein: CASSLRGQGHEQYF. Filled out from reference TRBV11-3 and TRBJ2-7, the complete variable domain reads EAGVVQSPRYKIIEKKQPVAFWCNPISGHNTLYWYLQNLGQGPELLIRYENEEAVDDSQLPKDRFSAERLKGVDSTLKIQPAELGDSAVYLCASSLRGQGHEQYFGPGTRLTVT.

This rearrangement joins TRBV29-1 to TRBJ1-2; D is uncertain. There are 10 residues in the CDR3. The germline V gene encodes CDR1 SQVTM and CDR2 ANQGSEA. V dropped 6 bases and J dropped 3 bases, with 5 bases sitting between them. In DNA form, the CDR3 reads TGCAGCGTGACCCACTATGGCTACACCTTC. Its translation: CSVTHYGYTF.

The chain links TRBV5-1 to TRBJ2-7; D not certain. Germline V CDR1 and CDR2: SGHRS, YFSETQ. Between the trimmed V and J ends, which lost 2 bases and 7 bases, there was a span of 13 bases. The length of the CDR3 is 13 residues. CDR3 amino acids: CASSLRTALEQYF. The CDR3 nucleotides read TGCGCCAGCAGCTTACGGACCGCCCTGGAGCAGTACTTC.

Note on this clonotype: Lacking the conserved final phenylalanine or tryptophan, this CDR3 likely reflects a read error. It is unclear where the CDR3 begins or ends on the DNA, so no DNA is shown, and the CDR3 is as TCRdb lists it. The gene calls are TRBV29-1 and TRBJ1-2. CDR1 SQVTM and CDR2 ANQGSEA come from the germline V gene. The CDR3 extends over 12 residues, inclusive of both ends. The CDR3 sequence is CSVESGDGETSL.

This chain links TRBV7-9 with TRBJ2-1; no clear D. V dropped 6 bases and J dropped 0 bases, with 12 bases sitting between them. CDR1 is SEHNR and CDR2 is FQNEAQ in the germline V gene (reference sequence). The CDR3 extends over 15 amino acids. CDR3 sequence reads: CASRKRLSSYNEQFF. CDR3 nucleotides: TGTGCCAGCAGAAAACGTCTTAGCTCCTACAATGAGCAGTTCTTC.

The chain combines TRBV18 with TRBJ2-5; D remains unclear. Between the trimmed V and J ends, which lost 0 bases and 4 bases, there was a span of 6 bases. CDR3 length: 13 residues. CDR1 is KGHSH and CDR2 is LQKENI in the germline V gene. The CDR3 reads CASSPPALETQYF. The DNA of the CDR3 is TGTGCCAGCTCACCACCTGCGCTAGAGACCCAGTACTTC.

The gene calls are TRBV6-5 and TRBJ2-7; TRBD2 aligns across 7 bases. V lost 7 bases, J lost 5 bases, and 11 bases stayed unmatched. The CDR3 totals 14 residues. Germline CDR1 reads MNHEY; CDR2 reads SVGAGI. This CDR3 is CASTKGPRGDEQYF. CDR3 coding DNA: TGTGCCAGCACCAAGGGACCTCGGGGGGACGAGCAGTACTTC.

This clonotype turned up a few times. CDR3 loop: CASTRPGQLYNEQFF. In DNA, the CDR3 is TGTGCCAGCACCCGCCCTGGACAGCTTTACAATGAGCAGTTCTTC. The chain joins TRBV25-1 to TRBJ2-1, with D perhaps matching TRBD1 (6 bases). Between the trimmed V and J ends, which lost 7 bases and 4 bases, there was a span of 17 bases. The germline CDR1 and CDR2 sequences are MGHDK and SYGVNS. The CDR3 contains 15 residues.

This chain links TRBV5-4 with TRBJ1-2; 10 bases map to TRBD1. There are 16 residues in the CDR3. CDR1 is SGHNT, CDR2 YYREEE, per germline (reference sequence). J gave up 5 bases and V 4 bases, and 11 bases lay outside the gene matches. The CDR3 nucleotides read TGTGCCAGCAGCCCTAGGACAGGGGGTTTGGGATATGGCTACACCTTC. Encoded protein: CASSPRTGGLGYGYTF.

The chain is built from TRBV11-2 and TRBJ1-3, with no clear D. The germline V and J ends were trimmed by 4 bases and 0 bases, with 13 bases remaining between them. CDR1 SGHAT and CDR2 FQNNGV come from the germline V gene. The CDR3 has 16 residues. The chain's CDR3 is CASSSRRPGSGNTIYF. The CDR3 nucleotides read TGTGCCAGCAGCTCCAGGAGGCCTGGCTCTGGAAACACCATATATTTT.

This clonotype has a handful of counts. V usage is TRBV9 and J usage is TRBJ2-1; 12 bases align to TRBD2. The CDR3 has 16 residues. V dropped 4 bases and J dropped 4; count of bases not matched to a gene: 6. Germline V CDR1 and CDR2: SGDLS, YYNGEE. DNA for the CDR3: TGTGCCAGCAGCAACGGACTAGCGGGATCATACAATGAGCAGTTCTTC. This encodes CASSNGLAGSYNEQFF.

The chain uses TRBV24-1 and TRBJ2-1; 10 bases align to TRBD1. Germline trimming cut 4 bases from V and 7 bases from J; bases unmatched to any gene: 6. The CDR3 contains 15 residues. Germline V gene sequence: CDR1 KGHDR, CDR2 SFDVKD. The CDR3 DNA reads TGTGCCACCAGTGACCCAAGACAGGGGGCGAATGAGCAGTTCTTC. Translating gives CATSDPRQGANEQFF.

This rearrangement joins TRBV15 to TRBJ2-5; D perhaps matches TRBD2 (5 bases). The germline gives CDR1 LNHNV, CDR2 YYDKDF (reference sequence). V lost 6 bases, J lost 5 bases, and 22 bases lay in between. The CDR3 covers 16 residues. CDR3 loop: CATRSEPPRVGETQYF. In DNA, the CDR3 is TGTGCCACCAGGTCGGAACCTCCGAGGGTAGGGGAGACCCAGTACTTC.

This clonotype was recorded a few times. The chain has TRBV7-9 and TRBJ2-7; 11 bases agree with TRBD2. The ends lost 4 bases at V and 3 bases at J; junction bases unmatched: 8. The CDR3 runs 16 residues. Germline V CDR1 and CDR2: SEHNR, FQNEAQ (reference sequence). Here the CDR3 DNA reads TGTGCCAGCAGCTCTGCCAGGGGGACTAGCGGCTACGAGCAGTACTTC. Amino acids: CASSSARGTSGYEQYF.